The 9 T cell receptor beta chains listed next were all sequenced from one sample in a study of shared clonotypes between healthy human individuals. Profiling relied on immunoSEQ multiplex PCR, and the TCRdb table lists in-frame clones only, not all of them. This table holds some 350,000 clones, over 65% found once. Sequencing was done on a sample of memory CD4+ T cells sorted from blood. Subset denoted: CD45RA-negative fraction. The receptors here all came from a man between 25 and 39 years old in good health.

The rearrangement joins TRBV5-6 to TRBJ2-6, with unresolved D. The ends were cut back, 3 bases at V and 0 bases at J, with 7 bases in the middle. This CDR3 spans 15 amino acids. Germline CDR1 reads SGHDT; CDR2 reads YYEEEE. CDR3 bases: TGTGCCAGCAGCTCAACGATCTCTGGGGCCAACGTCCTGACTTTC. Protein product: CASSSTISGANVLTF.

On this clone: Within the sample, other DNA sequences also encode this same CDR3. The chain links TRBV2 to TRBJ2-7, with D uncertain. Germline lookup yields CDR1 SNHLY and CDR2 FYNNEI. V lost 5 bases and J lost 2, with 4 bases in between. The CDR3 is 11 amino acids. The CDR3 DNA reads as TGTGCCAGCAGTATAACCTACGAGCAGTACTTC. Translated, it gives CASSITYEQYF.

This clone showed up just a few times. The same CDR3 can be traced to other DNA sequences in this sample. This rearrangement joins TRBV6-1 to TRBJ2-7; D call uncertain. This CDR3 has 13 amino acids. From germline, CDR1 is MNHNS and CDR2 SASEGT. The ends were cut back, 3 bases at V and 0 bases at J, with 6 bases in the middle. The CDR3 reads CASSDRVSYEQYF. The CDR3, as DNA: TGTGCCAGCAGTGATCGCGTCTCCTACGAGCAGTACTTC.

In its sample, this clone was seen a few times. The V gene is TRBV2, the J gene TRBJ2-1; 10 bases map to TRBD1. Germline lookup yields CDR1 SNHLY and CDR2 FYNNEI. This CDR3 spans 16 amino acids. Trimming cost V 7 bases and J 5 bases; bases outside gene matches: 11. The CDR3 protein is CASIPSGQGQNNEQFF. CDR3 coding DNA: TGTGCCAGCATCCCCTCGGGACAGGGGCAAAACAATGAGCAGTTCTTC.

As for this clone: Relative to the germline gene, one junction end is altered; a read error may explain this. The J gene is TRBJ2-7, the V gene TRBV7-8; a possible D gene is TRBD2 (5 bases). CDR3 length: 12 amino acids. Germline CDR1 SGHVS, CDR2 FQNEAQ. DNA for the CDR3: TGTGCCAGCAGCCAACCCCCGGGGTCCCCCTCCTTC. Its translation is CASSQPPGSPSF.

As concerns this clone: A read error is the likely source, as a far larger clone sits one nucleotide away. This CDR3 is also generated by other DNA sequences in the sample. The chain employs TRBV10-3 and TRBJ2-1; D assignment may be TRBD1 or TRBD2 (5 bases each). CDR3 length: 15 amino acids. In germline, CDR1 is ENHRY, CDR2 SYGVKD. V lost 4 bases and J 1 base, leaving 11 bases between the germline ends. The CDR3 DNA follows: TGTGCCATCAGTGGGGGGTTAGTGTCCTACAATGAGCAGTTCTTC. It is translated as CAISGGLVSYNEQFF.

The rearrangement links TRBV28 to TRBJ2-1; D uncertain. The CDR3 runs to 14 residues. Per germline, CDR1 MDHEN and CDR2 SYDVKM. V lost 7 bases, J lost 7 bases, and 17 bases lay in between. CDR3 in amino acids: CASIPDGRSNEQFF. The CDR3 DNA is TGTGCCAGCATCCCGGACGGCAGATCAAATGAGCAGTTCTTC.

J is TRBJ2-1 and V is TRBV18; 9 bases map to TRBD2. The V gene end was trimmed by 1 base and the J gene end by 9 bases; junction bases not matched to a gene: 16. CDR1 KGHSH and CDR2 LQKENI come from the germline V gene. The CDR3 is 18 residues long. CDR3 DNA: TGTGCCAGCTCACCACTACATGTTACAGCGGGAGGCATAGTTGAGCAGTTCTTC. Translating gives CASSPLHVTAGGIVEQFF. Filled out from reference TRBV18 and TRBJ2-1, the complete variable domain reads NAGVMQNPRHLVRRRGQEARLRCSPMKGHSHVYWYRQLPEEGLKFMVYLQKENIIDESGMPKERFSAEFPKEGPSILRIQQVVRGDSAAYFCASSPLHVTAGGIVEQFFGPGTRLTVL.

This clone was picked up many times. This sample includes further DNA sequences coding for the same CDR3. The chain couples TRBV6-4 to TRBJ2-2, with D uncertain. CDR3 size: 13 residues. The germline V and J ends were trimmed by 4 bases and 2 bases, with 5 bases remaining between them. Germline-derived CDR1 and CDR2 are MRHNA and SNTAGT. CDR3 nucleotides: TGTGCCAGCAGTGTGAGCAACACCGGGGAGCTGTTTTTT. It specifies CASSVSNTGELFF.